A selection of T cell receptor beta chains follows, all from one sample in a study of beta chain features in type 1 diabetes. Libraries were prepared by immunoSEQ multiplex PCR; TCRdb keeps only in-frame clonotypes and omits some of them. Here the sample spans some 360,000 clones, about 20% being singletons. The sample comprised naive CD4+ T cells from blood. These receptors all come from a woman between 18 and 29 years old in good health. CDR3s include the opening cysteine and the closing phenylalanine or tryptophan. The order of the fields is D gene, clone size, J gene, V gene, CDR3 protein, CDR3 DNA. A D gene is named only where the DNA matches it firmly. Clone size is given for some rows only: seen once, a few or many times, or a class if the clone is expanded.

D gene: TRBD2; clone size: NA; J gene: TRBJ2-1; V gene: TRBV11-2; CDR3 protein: CASSLIRGGGPYNEQFF; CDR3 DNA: TGTGCCAGCAGCTTAATCCGGGGGGGAGGCCCCTACAATGAGCAGTTCTTC
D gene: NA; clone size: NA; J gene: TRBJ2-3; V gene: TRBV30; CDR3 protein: CAWSVSRGRTDTQYF; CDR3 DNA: TGTGCCTGGAGTGTTAGTCGGGGTCGCACAGATACGCAGTATTTT
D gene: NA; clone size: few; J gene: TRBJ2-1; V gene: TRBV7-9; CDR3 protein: CASSLRLEGEQFF; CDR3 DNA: TGTGCCAGCAGCCTACGACTAGAGGGTGAGCAGTTCTTC
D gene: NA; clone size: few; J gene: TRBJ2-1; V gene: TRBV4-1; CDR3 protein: CASSPGDSYNEQFF; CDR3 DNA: TGCGCCAGCAGCCCTGGAGACTCCTACAATGAGCAGTTCTTC
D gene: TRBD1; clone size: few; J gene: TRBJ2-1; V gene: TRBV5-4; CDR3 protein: CASSLDQGEYNEQFF; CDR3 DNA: TGTGCCAGCAGCTTGGATCAGGGGGAGTACAATGAGCAGTTCTTC
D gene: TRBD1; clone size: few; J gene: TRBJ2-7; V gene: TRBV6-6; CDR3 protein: CASSYGTGAYEQYF; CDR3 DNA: TGTGCCAGCAGTTACGGGACAGGGGCCTACGAGCAGTACTTC
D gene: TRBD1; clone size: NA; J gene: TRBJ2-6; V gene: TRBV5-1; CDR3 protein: CASSLSTGTASSVLTF; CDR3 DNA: TGCGCCAGCAGCTTGAGTACCGGGACAGCCTCTTCCGTCCTGACTTTC
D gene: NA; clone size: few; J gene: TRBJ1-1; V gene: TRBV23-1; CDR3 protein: CASSQSLTGEAFF; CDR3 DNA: TGCGCCAGCAGTCAATCCCTGACCGGGGAAGCTTTCTTT
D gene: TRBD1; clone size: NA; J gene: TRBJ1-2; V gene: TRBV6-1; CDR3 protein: CASSEGQGRDGYTF; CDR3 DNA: TGTGCCAGCAGTGAAGGACAGGGCAGGGATGGCTACACCTTC
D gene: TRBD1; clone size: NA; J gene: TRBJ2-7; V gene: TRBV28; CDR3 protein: CASSSISTGPRYF; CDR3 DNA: TGTGCCAGCAGTTCCATCTCGACAGGGCCAAGGTACTTC
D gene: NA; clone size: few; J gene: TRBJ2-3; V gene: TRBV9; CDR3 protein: CASSLRPGGADTQYF; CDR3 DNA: TGTGCCAGCAGCTTGAGACCGGGGGGCGCAGATACGCAGTATTTT
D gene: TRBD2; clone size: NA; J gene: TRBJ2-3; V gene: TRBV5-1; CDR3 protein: CASSLALAGSTDTQYF; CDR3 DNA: TGCGCCAGCAGCTTGGCCCTAGCGGGGAGCACAGATACGCAGTATTTT
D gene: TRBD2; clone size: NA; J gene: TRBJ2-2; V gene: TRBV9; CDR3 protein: CASSPPLGLAGESTGELFF; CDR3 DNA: TGTGCCAGCAGCCCTCCACTTGGGCTAGCGGGAGAGAGCACCGGGGAGCTGTTTTTT
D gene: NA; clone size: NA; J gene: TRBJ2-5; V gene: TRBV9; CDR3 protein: CASSVASQETQYF; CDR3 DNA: TGTGCCAGCAGCGTAGCATCCCAAGAGACCCAGTACTTC
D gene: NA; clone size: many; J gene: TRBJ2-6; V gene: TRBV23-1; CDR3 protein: CASSCLSGANVLTF; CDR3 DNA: TGCGCCAGCAGTTGTCTCTCTGGGGCCAACGTCCTGACTTTC
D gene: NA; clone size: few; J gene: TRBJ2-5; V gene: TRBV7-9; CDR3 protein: CASSPQQVGAQYF; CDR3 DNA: TGTGCCAGCAGCCCACAACAAGTCGGGGCCCAGTACTTC
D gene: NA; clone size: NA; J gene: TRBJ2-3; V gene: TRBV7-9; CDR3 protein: CASSPQPAGTDTQYF; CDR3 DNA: TGTGCCAGCAGCCCCCAACCCGCGGGCACAGATACGCAGTATTTT
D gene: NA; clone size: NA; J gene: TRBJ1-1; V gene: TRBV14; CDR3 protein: CASSQGRHTEAFF; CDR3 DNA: TGTGCCAGCAGCCAGGGGAGGCACACTGAAGCTTTCTTT
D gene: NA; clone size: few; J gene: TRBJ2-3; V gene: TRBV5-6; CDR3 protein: CASSLVAVSTDTQYF; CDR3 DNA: TGTGCCAGCAGCTTGGTAGCGGTGAGCACAGATACGCAGTATTTT
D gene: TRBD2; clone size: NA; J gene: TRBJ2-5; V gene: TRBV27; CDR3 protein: CASSNRGGQETQYF; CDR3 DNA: TGTGCCAGCAGTAACCGGGGGGGCCAAGAGACCCAGTACTTC
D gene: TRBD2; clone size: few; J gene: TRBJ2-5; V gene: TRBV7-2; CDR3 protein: CASSLAGGAETQYF; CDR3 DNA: TGTGCCAGCAGCTTGGCGGGGGGAGCCGAGACCCAGTACTTC
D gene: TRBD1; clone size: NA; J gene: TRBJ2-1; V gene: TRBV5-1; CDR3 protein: CASSQGQGAYNEQFF; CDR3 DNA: TGCGCCAGCAGCCAGGGACAGGGGGCATACAATGAGCAGTTCTTC
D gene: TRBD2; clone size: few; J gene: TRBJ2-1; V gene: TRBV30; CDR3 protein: CAWRFGLAGEEQFF; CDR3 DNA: TGTGCCTGGAGGTTTGGACTAGCGGGAGAAGAGCAGTTCTTC
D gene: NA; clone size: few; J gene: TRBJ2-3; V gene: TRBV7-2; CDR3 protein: CASSLDRGTDTQYF; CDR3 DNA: TGTGCCAGCAGCTTAGATCGGGGCACAGATACGCAGTATTTT
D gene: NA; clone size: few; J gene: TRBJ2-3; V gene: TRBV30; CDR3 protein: CAWRGRKGMGLDTQYF; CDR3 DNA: TGTGCCTGGAGAGGGCGCAAGGGGATGGGCCTCGATACGCAGTATTTT
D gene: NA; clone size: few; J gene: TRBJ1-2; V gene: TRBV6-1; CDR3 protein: CASSSLGYTF; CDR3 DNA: TGTGCCAGCAGCTCCCTTGGCTACACCTTC
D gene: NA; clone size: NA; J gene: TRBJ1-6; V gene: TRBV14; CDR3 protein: CASSRTVNNSPLHF; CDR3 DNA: TGTGCCAGCAGCCGGACAGTCAATAATTCACCCCTCCACTTT
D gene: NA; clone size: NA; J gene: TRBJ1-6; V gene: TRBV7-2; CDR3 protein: CASSLMAGQGLSPLHF; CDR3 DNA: TGTGCCAGCAGCTTAATGGCAGGCCAGGGCCTTTCACCCCTCCACTTT
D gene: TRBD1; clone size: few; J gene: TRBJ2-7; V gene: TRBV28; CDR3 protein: CASSSPGQGAYEQYF; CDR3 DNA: TGTGCCAGCAGTTCCCCGGGACAGGGCGCTTACGAGCAGTACTTC
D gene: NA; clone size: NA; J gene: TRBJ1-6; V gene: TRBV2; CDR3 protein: CASREEIDSPLHF; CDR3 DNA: TGTGCCAGCAGGGAGGAAATAGATTCACCCCTCCACTTT
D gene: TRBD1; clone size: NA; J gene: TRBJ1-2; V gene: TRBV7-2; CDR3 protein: CASSNRDRTYGYTF; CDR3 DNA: TGTGCCAGCAGCAACCGGGACAGGACGTATGGCTACACCTTC
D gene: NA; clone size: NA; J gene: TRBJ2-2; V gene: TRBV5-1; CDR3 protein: CASSLRGARGTGELFF; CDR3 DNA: TGCGCCAGCAGCTTGCGGGGAGCCAGGGGCACCGGGGAGCTGTTTTTT